This T cell receptor beta chain was sequenced for a study of cytomegalovirus exposure and HLA in healthy donors. About the study: Earlier results showed roughly 110 million unique TCR beta sequences derived from 150 million to 200 million T cells. Assignment to the Caucasian-associated ancestry cluster applied to approximately 79% of the approximately 370 genotyped donors.

Researchers ran the PCR with 60 Vbeta and 13 Jbeta primers. The method was immunoSEQ multiplex PCR; TCRdb's version includes in-frame clones alone and lacks a portion of them. This sample has 90,000 to 120,000 clones, with about a tenth found just once. The study's findings and limits: Most TCR beta V segments were productive about 87% or about 30% of the time in an earlier analysis.

Notes on this clone: The antigen remains unidentified.

The sequenced sample consisted of PBMCs. The TCR comes from a man in his forties in good health and CMV-seropositive.

CDR3 sequence reads: CASSQARTGGKLFF. The CDR3 coding sequence is TGTGCCAGCAGCCAAGCTCGGACAGGCGGAAAACTGTTTTTT. The V gene is TRBV14, the J gene TRBJ1-4, with 7 bases lining up with TRBD1. In germline, CDR1 is SGHDN, CDR2 FVKESK. The CDR3 consists of 14 residues. J gave up 10 bases and V 1 base, and 6 bases lay outside the gene matches.